A single sample gave rise to the 12 T cell receptor beta chains below, sequenced in a study of T-cell reconstitution after alpha-beta-depleted transplantation in children. The authors prepared the TCRbeta library with unique molecular identifiers. Each CDR3 protein is one row after TCRdb ran MiXCR on the PCR reads. The sample includes around 200,000 distinct CDR3 sequences, around 10% of them seen just once. This material consisted of PBMCs from the stem cell graft donor, taken from the stem cell graft. All receptors come from a human donor who donated a stem cell graft to a child with acute lymphoblastic leukemia.

In this sample, this clonotype turned up many times. CDR3 protein: CSVEGTGINYGYTF. CDR3 in DNA: TGCAGCGTTGAAGGGACAGGAATTAACTATGGCTACACCTTC. V and J are TRBV29-1 and TRBJ1-2; 7 nucleotides line up with TRBD1. The CDR3 length is 14 residues. The germline CDR1 and CDR2 sequences are SQVTM and ANQGSEA. V lost 1 base and J lost 1; bases outside the gene matches: 3.

This clonotype was seen repeatedly, ten times or more. The chain links TRBV29-1 to TRBJ2-7; D remains unclear. Per the germline V gene, CDR1 is SQVTM and CDR2 is ANQGSEA. The CDR3 loop spans 14 amino acids. The V end lost 4 bases, the J end lost 3 bases, and 16 bases lay between the germline ends. For the CDR3, the DNA is TGCAGCGTTGGAAAGGATCCGGCAGGCTACGAGCAGTACTTC. Translation: CSVGKDPAGYEQYF.

This clonotype was seen repeatedly, ten times or more. V gene TRBV12-3 or TRBV12-4 combines with J gene TRBJ2-4; D unresolved. With 3 bases removed from V and 1 base from J, the gap between germline ends came to 10 bases. The CDR3 totals 15 residues. CDR3 loop: CASSFPEDAKNIQYF. CDR3 DNA sequence: TGTGCCAGCAGTTTCCCCGAGGACGCCAAAAACATTCAGTACTTC.

Ten or more counts support this clonotype. This chain joins TRBV12-3 or TRBV12-4 and TRBJ2-2; D unresolved. V was cut by 8 bases and J by 2 bases, with 6 bases left in between. The CDR3 contains 12 residues. CDR3 nucleotide sequence: TGTGCCAGCGGGCTTAACACCGGGGAGCTGTTTTTT. It encodes CASGLNTGELFF.

V and J are TRBV7-6 and TRBJ1-5; 8 positions agree with TRBD1. The CDR3 extends over 15 amino acids. V was pared by 2 bases and J by 7 bases, with 7 bases of the junction left unmatched. Germline V lookup: CDR1 SGHVS, CDR2 FNYEAQ. In nucleotides, the CDR3 is TGTGCCAGCAGCTTAACATCAGGGGGCGGGCAGCCCCAGCATTTT. Translated, it gives CASSLTSGGGQPQHF.

The J gene is TRBJ1-5, the V gene TRBV11-2; TRBD1 might be the D (5 bases). CDR1 and CDR2 from the germline V gene are SGHAT and FQNNGV. V was trimmed by 0 bases and J by 2 bases, leaving 8 bases between them. This CDR3 region has 15 residues. The CDR3 spells CASSLDGTRNQPQHF. CDR3 in DNA: TGTGCCAGCAGCTTAGATGGGACGCGCAATCAGCCCCAGCATTTT.

The table lists this clonotype with a few counts. The V and J genes are TRBV7-9 and TRBJ2-2; 10 positions agree with TRBD2. V trimming: 4 bases; J trimming: 7 bases; junction bases outside the gene matches: 12. The CDR3 sequence is 17 residues long. Per the germline V gene, CDR1 is SEHNR and CDR2 is FQNEAQ (reference sequence). The CDR3 here is CASSYQTSGAVIGELFF. Here the CDR3 DNA reads TGTGCCAGCAGCTACCAAACTAGCGGGGCCGTCATCGGGGAGCTGTTTTTT.

This rearrangement joins TRBV4-2 to TRBJ2-1, with D possibly called TRBD1 or TRBD2 (7 bases each). Germline CDR1 and CDR2: LGHNA and YNFKEQ. This CDR3 is built from 16 residues. Trimming removed 1 base at V and 3 bases at J, with 13 bases between. The CDR3 sequence: CASSQGSGGGYNEQFF. The CDR3 nucleotides read TGTGCCAGCAGCCAAGGGTCAGGGGGGGGCTACAATGAGCAGTTCTTC.

The chain joins TRBV12-3 or TRBV12-4 to TRBJ1-5; D call uncertain. The length of the CDR3 is 14 residues. The V gene lost 2 bases and the J gene lost 0 bases, with 5 bases spanning the gap. The CDR3 sequence is CASSLRASNQPQHF. The CDR3 region has the DNA TGTGCCAGCAGTTTAAGGGCTAGCAATCAGCCCCAGCATTTT.

The rearrangement uses TRBV7-9 and TRBJ1-2; perhaps TRBD1 as D (6 bases). V was cut by 6 bases and J by 4 bases, with 18 bases left in between. This CDR3 has 15 residues. The germline V gene has CDR1 SEHNR and CDR2 FQNEAQ (reference sequence). CDR3 amino acids: CASSSPWGLPYGYTF. In DNA, the CDR3 is TGTGCCAGCAGTAGCCCGTGGGGGCTGCCCTATGGCTACACCTTC.

The V gene is TRBV11-3, the J gene TRBJ2-2, with D unclear. The V gene lost 0 bases and the J gene lost 6 bases, with 8 bases spanning the gap. The germline CDR1 and CDR2 sequences are SGHNT and YENEEA. CDR3 length equals 14 residues. For the CDR3, the DNA is TGTGCCAGCAGCTTAGAGCGAAGGTCCGGGGAGCTGTTTTTT. Translation: CASSLERRSGELFF.

The chain joins TRBV7-2 to TRBJ2-5; D gene ambiguous. This CDR3 has 13 amino acids. In germline, CDR1 is SGHTA, CDR2 FQGNSA. V lost 0 bases, J lost 4 bases, and 6 bases lay in between. The CDR3 loop reads CASSLAHRETQYF. The CDR3 bases are TGTGCCAGCAGCTTAGCCCACCGAGAGACCCAGTACTTC.